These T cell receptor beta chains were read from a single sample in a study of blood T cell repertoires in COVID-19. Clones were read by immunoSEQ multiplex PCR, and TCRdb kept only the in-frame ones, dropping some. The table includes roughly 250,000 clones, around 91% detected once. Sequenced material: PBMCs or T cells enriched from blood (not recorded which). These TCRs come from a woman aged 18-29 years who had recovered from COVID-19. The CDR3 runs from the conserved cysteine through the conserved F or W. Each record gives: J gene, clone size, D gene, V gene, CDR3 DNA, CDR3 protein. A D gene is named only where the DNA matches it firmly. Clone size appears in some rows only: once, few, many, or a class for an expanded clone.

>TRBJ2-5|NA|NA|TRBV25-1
TGTGCCAGCAGTAGACAGGTCCAAGAGACCCAGTACTTC
CASSRQVQETQYF
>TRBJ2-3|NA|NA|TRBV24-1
TGTGCCACCAGTGATTCTCTGGGGGCGGGAGATACGCAGTATTTT
CATSDSLGAGDTQYF
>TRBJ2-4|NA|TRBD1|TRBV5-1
TGCGCCAGCAGCTTGCGGACAGGGACCCTGGCCAAAAACATTCAGTACTTC
CASSLRTGTLAKNIQYF
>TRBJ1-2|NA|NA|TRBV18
TGTGCCAGCTCTACTACTATTGGACAGAGCCACTATGGCTACACCTTC
CASSTTIGQSHYGYTF
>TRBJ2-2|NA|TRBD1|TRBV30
TGTGCCTGGGGGACAGGGGGAACCGGGGAGCTGTTTTTT
CAWGTGGTGELFF
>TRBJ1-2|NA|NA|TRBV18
TGTGCCAGCTCACGGGGGCCGCGCTATGGCTACACCTTC
CASSRGPRYGYTF
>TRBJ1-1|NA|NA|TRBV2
TGTGCCAGCAGTCAGGGAGGCCTTGAAGCTTTCTTT
CASSQGGLEAFF
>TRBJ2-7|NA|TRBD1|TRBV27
TGTGCCAGCAGTTTAAAGGGGCAGGGGGCGTACGAGCAGTACTTC
CASSLKGQGAYEQYF
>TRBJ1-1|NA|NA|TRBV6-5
TGTGCCAGCACTAGGTCGCTCGAGACTGAAGCTTTCTTT
CASTRSLETEAFF
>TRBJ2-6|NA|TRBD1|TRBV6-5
TGTGCCAGCAGTTACGTGACAGGGGGAGGGGCCAACGTCCTGACTTTC
CASSYVTGGGANVLTF
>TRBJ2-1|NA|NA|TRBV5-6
TGTGCCAGCAGCTTCGGAGAAGAGCAGTTCTTC
CASSFGEEQFF
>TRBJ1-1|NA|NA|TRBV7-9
TGTGCCAGCAGCTTTGACTACACTGAAGCTTTCTTT
CASSFDYTEAFF
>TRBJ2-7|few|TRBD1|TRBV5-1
TGCGCCAGCAGCTGGACAGGGGGCTACGAGCAGTACTTC
CASSWTGGYEQYF
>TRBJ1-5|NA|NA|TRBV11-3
TGTGCCCCGGAGAGAGGCAGGGCGGCTGGGAATCAGCCCCAGCATTTT
CAPERGRAAGNQPQHF
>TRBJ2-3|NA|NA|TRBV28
TGTGCCAGCAGCTTGGACCGGGGGGCGGCGGATACGCAGTATTTT
CASSLDRGAADTQYF